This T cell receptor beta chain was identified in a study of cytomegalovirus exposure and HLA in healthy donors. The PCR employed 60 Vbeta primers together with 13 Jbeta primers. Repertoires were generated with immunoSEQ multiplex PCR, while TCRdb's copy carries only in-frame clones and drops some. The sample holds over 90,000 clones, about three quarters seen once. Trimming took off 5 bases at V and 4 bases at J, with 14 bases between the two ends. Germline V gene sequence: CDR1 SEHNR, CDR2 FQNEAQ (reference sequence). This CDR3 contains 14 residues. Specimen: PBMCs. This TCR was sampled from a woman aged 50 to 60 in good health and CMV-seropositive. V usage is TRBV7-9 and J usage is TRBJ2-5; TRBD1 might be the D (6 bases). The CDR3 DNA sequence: TGTGCCAGCAGCCTGGGCCTAGGGGGAGAGACCCAGTACTTC. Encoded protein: CASSLGLGGETQYF. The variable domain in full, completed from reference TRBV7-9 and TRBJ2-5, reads DTGVSQNPRHKITKRGQNVTFRCDPISEHNRLYWYRQTLGQGPEFLTYFQNEAQLEKSRLLSDRFSAERPKGSFSTLEIQRTEQGDSAMYLCASSLGLGGETQYFGPGTRLLVL.